This T cell receptor (beta chain) derives from a study of T-cell reconstitution after alpha-beta-depleted transplantation in children. The CDR3 spans 14 residues. Germline CDR1 DFQATT, CDR2 SNEGSKA (reference sequence). V was pared by 6 bases and J by 4 bases, with 18 bases between. Unique molecular identifiers tagged the TCRbeta library. Using its own MiXCR run on the PCR reads, TCRdb lists one record per CDR3 protein. The repertoire holds 580,000 or so distinct CDR3 sequences, with more than 20% as singletons. Study conclusions and caveats: The high TCRbeta diversity at day 60 in some patients came from surviving recipient T cells and thymic progenitors. By about two months after transplant, alpha-beta T cells reportedly arose from several hundred graft clones that had expanded. Among T cells one year after transplant, newly produced cells accounted for most counts and diversity.

As for this clonotype: Its antigen remains unidentified.

This sequence joins TRBV20-1 and TRBJ1-2; D is unclear. The sequencing here drew on PBMCs, mostly from graft donor cells, taken 360 days after TCRalphabeta/CD19-depleted stem cell transplant. The TCR originated in a boy younger than two who had a stem cell transplant for acute myeloid leukemia, so the T cells may come from the graft donor. The CDR3, as DNA: TGCAGTGCAGTCAGAATTCGGACGATCTATGGCTACACCTTC. This sequence encodes CSAVRIRTIYGYTF.